A selection of T cell receptor beta chains follows, all from one sample in a study of shared clonotypes between healthy human individuals. Some clones are missing from TCRdb's copy, which holds only in-frame ones; the method was immunoSEQ multiplex PCR. The data show about 2.4 million clones, over 85% seen once. The sequenced material came from naive CD4+ T cells sorted from blood. The receptors shown here come from a man aged 18 to 30 in good health. CDR3s include the opening cysteine and the closing phenylalanine or tryptophan. Fields, in order: J gene, clone size, D gene, V gene, CDR3 DNA, CDR3 protein. The D gene is left open where the match is weak. Clone size is shown for a subset of rows, as once, few, many or a class of expanded clone.

j_call: TRBJ2-3; clone_size: -; d_call: TRBD1; v_call: TRBV28; cdr3_nt: TGTGCCAGCAGTTTCGGAAGGACAGGGATCACAGATACGCAGTATTTT; cdr3_aa: CASSFGRTGITDTQYF
j_call: TRBJ2-5; clone_size: once; d_call: -; v_call: TRBV6-5; cdr3_nt: TGTGCCAGCGCTAGGCAGGGATCCCAAGAGACCCAGTACTTC; cdr3_aa: CASARQGSQETQYF
j_call: TRBJ2-3; clone_size: -; d_call: -; v_call: TRBV11-2; cdr3_nt: TGTGCCAGCAGCTCGAGGGGGGCAGACACAGATACGCAGTATTTT; cdr3_aa: CASSSRGADTDTQYF
j_call: TRBJ2-3; clone_size: -; d_call: -; v_call: TRBV10-3; cdr3_nt: TGTGCCATCAGTGAGTCCCAGGGGCAGGGAAACACAGATACGCAGTATTTT; cdr3_aa: CAISESQGQGNTDTQYF
j_call: TRBJ2-7; clone_size: -; d_call: -; v_call: TRBV6-4; cdr3_nt: TGTGCCAGCAGGCCCCGGGAGAGGAGCTCCTACGAGCAGTACTTC; cdr3_aa: CASRPRERSSYEQYF
j_call: TRBJ1-6; clone_size: -; d_call: -; v_call: TRBV1; cdr3_nt: TGCACCAGCAGCCGCTGGAATTCACCCCTCCACTTT; cdr3_aa: CTSSRWNSPLHF
j_call: TRBJ2-1; clone_size: -; d_call: TRBD1; v_call: TRBV15; cdr3_nt: TGTGCCACCAGCGCTCAGGGGGATTACAATGAGCAGTTCTTC; cdr3_aa: CATSAQGDYNEQFF
j_call: TRBJ2-7; clone_size: -; d_call: -; v_call: TRBV4-2; cdr3_nt: TGTGCCAGCAGCCCCTCCTGGGGTACCTACGAGCAGTACTTC; cdr3_aa: CASSPSWGTYEQYF
j_call: TRBJ2-7; clone_size: -; d_call: -; v_call: TRBV5-1; cdr3_nt: TGCGCCAGCAGCTCCGGGACTACAGGGGAGCAGTACTTC; cdr3_aa: CASSSGTTGEQYF
j_call: TRBJ2-5; clone_size: -; d_call: -; v_call: TRBV6-1; cdr3_nt: TGTGCCAGCAGTGAACAAGAGACCCAGTACTTC; cdr3_aa: CASSEQETQYF
j_call: TRBJ1-3; clone_size: -; d_call: -; v_call: TRBV30; cdr3_nt: TGTGCCTGGAGTGTACACAGCTCTGGAAACACCATATATTTT; cdr3_aa: CAWSVHSSGNTIYF
j_call: TRBJ1-1; clone_size: -; d_call: TRBD1; v_call: TRBV19; cdr3_nt: TGTGCCAGTAGTCCCCGGACAGGGAATTATAACACTGAAGCTTTCTTT; cdr3_aa: CASSPRTGNYNTEAFF
j_call: TRBJ2-7; clone_size: -; d_call: TRBD1; v_call: TRBV2; cdr3_nt: TGTGCCAGCAGTGAAAGATATGGGTGGACAGGGCGGGAGCAGTACTTC; cdr3_aa: CASSERYGWTGREQYF
j_call: TRBJ2-6; clone_size: -; d_call: -; v_call: TRBV25-1; cdr3_nt: TGTGCCAGCAGCGAAAGGGGGGGCAGCCTCTCTGGGGCCAACGTCCTGACTTTC; cdr3_aa: CASSERGGSLSGANVLTF
j_call: TRBJ2-4; clone_size: -; d_call: TRBD2; v_call: TRBV27; cdr3_nt: TGTGCCAGCGCCCCTTTAGCGGGGAATAAAAACATTCAGTACTTC; cdr3_aa: CASAPLAGNKNIQYF
j_call: TRBJ2-1; clone_size: -; d_call: -; v_call: TRBV9; cdr3_nt: TGTGCCAGCAGCGGCTCAGAGGTCTGGTCAAGATTCGATGAGCAGTTCTTC; cdr3_aa: CASSGSEVWSRFDEQFF
j_call: TRBJ1-1; clone_size: -; d_call: -; v_call: TRBV7-9; cdr3_nt: TGTGCCAGCAGCTTAGGGACCTCGAGGGGAGGGAGAGCTGAAGCTTTCTTT; cdr3_aa: CASSLGTSRGGRAEAFF